Listed here are 10 T cell receptor beta chains from one sample, sequenced in a study of OX40 agonist ivuxolimab in advanced cancers. Sequencing was performed with immunoSEQ multiplex PCR; in TCRdb, only in-frame clones are kept and a portion is missing. The table includes about 58,000 clones, roughly nine tenths detected once. The specimen was CD4+ or CD8+ T cells sorted from blood, collected in a trial of the OX40 agonist ivuxolimab. These TCRs come from an adult with an advanced solid tumor such as melanoma, head and neck, liver or kidney cancer.

The rearrangement uses TRBV18 and TRBJ2-7, with TRBD1 as a possible D gene (5 bases). CDR1 is KGHSH, CDR2 LQKENI, per germline. V was trimmed by 0 bases and J by 4 bases, leaving 13 bases between them. The CDR3 sequence is 15 residues long. CDR3 protein: CASSPPMRQLYEQYF. Here the CDR3 DNA reads TGTGCCAGCTCACCACCGATGCGACAGCTTTACGAGCAGTACTTC.

This chain connects TRBV7-2 to TRBJ2-1, with D maybe TRBD2 (5 bases). The V gene lost 3 bases and the J gene lost 7 bases, with 13 bases spanning the gap. This CDR3 has 14 residues. CDR1 and CDR2 from the germline V gene are SGHTA and FQGNSA. Here the CDR3 reads CASSFSEVLNEQFF. CDR3 in DNA: TGTGCCAGCAGCTTTAGCGAGGTTCTAAATGAGCAGTTCTTC.

This chain connects TRBV7-2 to TRBJ2-7; TRBD2 matches at 7 bases. V was pared by 5 bases and J by 0 bases, with 10 bases of the junction left unmatched. The CDR3 sequence is 16 residues long. The germline gives CDR1 SGHTA, CDR2 FQGNSA. The CDR3 loop reads CASSTGGGSNSYEQYF. The CDR3 DNA reads TGTGCCAGCAGCACTGGGGGGGGGTCCAACTCCTACGAGCAGTACTTC. Full variable domain (rest looked up from reference TRBV7-2 and TRBJ2-7): GAGVSQSPSNKVTEKGKDVELRCDPISGHTALYWYRQSLGQGLEFLIYFQGNSAPDKSGLPSDRFSAERTGGSVSTLTIQRTQQEDSAVYLCASSTGGGSNSYEQYFGPGTRLTVT.

The chain carries TRBV7-2 and TRBJ2-3; perhaps TRBD2 as D (5 bases). V shed 2 bases and J shed 2 bases, with 14 bases lying between them. CDR1 and CDR2 from the germline V gene are SGHTA and FQGNSA. This CDR3 comprises 16 residues. CDR3 sequence: CASSLRSTIPTDTQYF. CDR3 coding DNA: TGTGCCAGCAGCTTAAGATCGACTATTCCCACAGATACGCAGTATTTT.

CDR3 in amino acids: CATSPRAGGYTF. CDR3 nucleotide sequence: TGTGCCACCTCACCCCGAGCGGGTGGCTACACCTTC. The chain is built from TRBV28 and TRBJ1-2; D unresolved. V was clipped by 10 bases and J by 7 bases, with 16 bases between them. CDR1 is MDHEN and CDR2 is SYDVKM in the germline V gene. The CDR3 spans 12 residues.

The chain links TRBV29-1 to TRBJ2-2; TRBD1 matches at 9 bases. Germline lookup yields CDR1 SQVTM and CDR2 ANQGSEA. V lost 4 bases to trimming and J lost 6 bases; unmatched junction nucleotides: 3. This CDR3 is 13 amino acids long. The CDR3 loop reads CSVARQGAGELFF. CDR3 nucleotides: TGCAGCGTTGCGAGACAGGGGGCCGGGGAGCTGTTTTTT.

This clone was detected only once. This chain connects TRBV29-1 to TRBJ2-6, with D tentatively TRBD2 (6 bases). The CDR3 extends over 14 amino acids. The ends were cut back, 6 bases at V and 1 base at J, with 10 bases in the middle. Germline values: CDR1 SQVTM, CDR2 ANQGSEA. CDR3 DNA: TGCAGCGTGGGGGGACGGTCTGGGGCCAACGTCCTGACTTTC. Translated, it gives CSVGGRSGANVLTF. Full variable domain (missing parts from reference TRBV29-1 and TRBJ2-6): SAVISQKPSRDICQRGTSLTIQCQVDSQVTMMFWYRQQPGQSLTLIATANQGSEATYESGFVIDKFPISRPNLTFSTLTVSNMSPEDSSIYLCSVGGRSGANVLTFGAGSRLTVL.

This chain connects TRBV2 to TRBJ2-7, with a tentative D call TRBD1 (6 bases). Germline assignment: CDR1 SNHLY and CDR2 FYNNEI. The V end lost 8 bases, the J end lost 3 bases, and 14 bases lay between the germline ends. The CDR3 runs to 13 residues. CDR3 protein: CASSGTRFYEQYF. The CDR3 coding sequence is TGTGCCAGCTCCGGGACAAGATTCTACGAGCAGTACTTC.

The chain carries TRBV18 and TRBJ2-3; D is perhaps TRBD1 (5 bases). V was pared by 3 bases and J by 3 bases, with 13 bases between. Germline V gene sequence: CDR1 KGHSH, CDR2 LQKENI. The CDR3 loop spans 15 amino acids. The CDR3 is CASSPQGSRTDTQYF. CDR3 coding DNA: TGTGCCAGCTCACCCCAGGGTTCCCGGACAGATACGCAGTATTTT.

Only a few counts were recorded for this clone. The chain is built from TRBV7-3 and TRBJ2-1, with TRBD2 identical over 9 bases. Germline loops: CDR1 SGHTA, CDR2 FQGTGA. The V and J ends lost 2 bases and 6 bases, in that order; junction bases with no gene match: 5. This CDR3 has 15 amino acids. The CDR3 reads CASSLLAGAGNEQFF. In nucleotides, the CDR3 is TGTGCCAGCAGCTTATTAGCGGGAGCGGGCAATGAGCAGTTCTTC.